Below, one TCR beta chain is given with its context. Its antigen is unknown. TCRdb keeps only in-frame clones here, not all; method: immunoSEQ multiplex PCR. The profile covers roughly 8,000 clones, with under 90% appearing a single time and about 1.2% taken by the ten largest. The data belong to a study of T cells after posttransplantation cyclophosphamide. A marrow graft followed busulfan-fludarabine conditioning, with cyclophosphamide on days +3 and +4. Study-level results: Later post-transplant blood repertoires were often dominated by donor CD8+ memory clones.

V gave up 3 bases and J gave up 0 bases, with 7 bases separating them. The CDR3 length is 14 residues. Germline CDR1 is MDHEN and CDR2 is SYDVKM. The chain employs TRBV28 and TRBJ2-3; D is unresolved. The sequence derives from a female patient in her fifties or sixties who received an allogeneic stem cell transplant from a related donor, was CMV-positive, and had no GVHD. A share of the T cells may be of graft donor origin. Material: CD4+ T cells sorted from blood, obtained around 1,400 days after allogeneic stem cell transplant with posttransplant cyclophosphamide. The CDR3 spells CASSFAGSTDTQYF. The CDR3 region has the DNA TGTGCCAGCAGTTTCGCAGGTAGCACAGATACGCAGTATTTT.